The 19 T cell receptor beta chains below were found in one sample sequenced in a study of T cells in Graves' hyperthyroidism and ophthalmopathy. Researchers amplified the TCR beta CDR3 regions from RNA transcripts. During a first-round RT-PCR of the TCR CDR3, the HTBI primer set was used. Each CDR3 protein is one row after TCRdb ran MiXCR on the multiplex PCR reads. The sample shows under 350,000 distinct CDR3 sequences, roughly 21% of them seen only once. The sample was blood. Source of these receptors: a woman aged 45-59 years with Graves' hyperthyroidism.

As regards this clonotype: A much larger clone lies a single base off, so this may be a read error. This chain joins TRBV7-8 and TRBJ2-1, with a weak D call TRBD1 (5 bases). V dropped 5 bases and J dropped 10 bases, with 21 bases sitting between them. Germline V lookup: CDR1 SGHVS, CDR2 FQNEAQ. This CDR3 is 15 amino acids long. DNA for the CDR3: TGTGCCAGCAGCATAACCCCCCAGCAGGCAGGGGAGCAGTTCTTC. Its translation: CASSITPQQAGEQFF.

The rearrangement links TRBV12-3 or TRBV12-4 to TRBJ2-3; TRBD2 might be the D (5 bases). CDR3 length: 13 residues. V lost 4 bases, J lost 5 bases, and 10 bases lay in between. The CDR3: CASSSRGIDTQYF. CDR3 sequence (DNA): TGTGCCAGCAGTTCCCGAGGGATAGATACGCAGTATTTT.

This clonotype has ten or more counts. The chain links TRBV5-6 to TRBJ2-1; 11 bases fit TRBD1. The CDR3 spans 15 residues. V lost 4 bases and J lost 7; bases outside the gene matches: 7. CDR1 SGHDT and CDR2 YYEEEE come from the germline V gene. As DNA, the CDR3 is TGTGCCAGCAGCGGCCGGGACAGGGGGAGGAATGAGCAGTTCTTC. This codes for CASSGRDRGRNEQFF.

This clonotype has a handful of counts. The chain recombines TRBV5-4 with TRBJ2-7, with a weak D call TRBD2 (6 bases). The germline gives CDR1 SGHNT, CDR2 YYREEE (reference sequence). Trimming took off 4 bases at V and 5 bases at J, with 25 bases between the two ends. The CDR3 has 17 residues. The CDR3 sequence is CASSPPVGGIRPNEQYF. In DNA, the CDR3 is TGTGCCAGCAGCCCCCCTGTGGGCGGGATTAGGCCCAACGAGCAGTACTTC.

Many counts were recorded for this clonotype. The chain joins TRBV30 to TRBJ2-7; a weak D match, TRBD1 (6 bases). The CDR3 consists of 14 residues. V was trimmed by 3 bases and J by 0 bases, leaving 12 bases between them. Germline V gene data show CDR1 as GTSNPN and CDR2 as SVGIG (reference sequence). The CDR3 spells CAWSYRVGSYEQYF. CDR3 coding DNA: TGTGCCTGGAGCTACAGGGTGGGCTCCTACGAGCAGTACTTC.

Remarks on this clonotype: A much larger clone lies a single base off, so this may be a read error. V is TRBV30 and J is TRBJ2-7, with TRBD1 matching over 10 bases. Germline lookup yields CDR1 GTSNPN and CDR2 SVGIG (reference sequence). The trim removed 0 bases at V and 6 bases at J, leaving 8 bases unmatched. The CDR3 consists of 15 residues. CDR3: CAWSVGAGQGIEQYF. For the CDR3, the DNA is TGTGCCTGGAGTGTAGGGGCGGGACAGGGGATCGAGCAGTACTTC.

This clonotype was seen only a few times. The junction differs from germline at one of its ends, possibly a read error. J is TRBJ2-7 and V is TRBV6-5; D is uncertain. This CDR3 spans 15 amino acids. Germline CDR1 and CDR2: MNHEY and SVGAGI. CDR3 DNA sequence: TGTGCCAACAGTTACTACCCGAACTCCTATCCCGAGCAGTACTTC. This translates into CANSYYPNSYPEQYF.

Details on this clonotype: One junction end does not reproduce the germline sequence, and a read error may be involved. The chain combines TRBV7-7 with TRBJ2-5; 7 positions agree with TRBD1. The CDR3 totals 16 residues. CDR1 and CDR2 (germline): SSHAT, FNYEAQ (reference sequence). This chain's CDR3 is CASSLADYRGGETQYF. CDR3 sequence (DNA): TGTGCTAGCAGCTTAGCCGACTACAGGGGCGGAGAGACCCAGTACTTC.

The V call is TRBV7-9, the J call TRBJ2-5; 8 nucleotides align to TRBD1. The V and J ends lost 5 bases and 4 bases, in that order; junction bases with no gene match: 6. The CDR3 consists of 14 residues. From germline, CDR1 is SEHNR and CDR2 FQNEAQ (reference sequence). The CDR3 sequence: CASSPDRGLETQYF. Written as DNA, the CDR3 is TGTGCCAGCAGCCCTGACAGGGGTTTAGAGACCCAGTACTTC.

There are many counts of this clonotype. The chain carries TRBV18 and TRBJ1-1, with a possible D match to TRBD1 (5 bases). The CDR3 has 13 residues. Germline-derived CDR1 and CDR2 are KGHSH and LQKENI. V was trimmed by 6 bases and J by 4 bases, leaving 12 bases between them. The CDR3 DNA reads TGTGCCAGCTCGTCGGGGGTTGGCACTGAAGCTTTCTTT. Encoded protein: CASSSGVGTEAFF.

CDR3 protein: CASSLEGGNSYNEQFF. The CDR3 nucleotides are TGTGCCAGCAGCTTAGAGGGCGGTAACTCCTACAATGAGCAGTTCTTC. The J gene is TRBJ2-1, the V gene TRBV7-2; D not resolved. V lost 1 base and J lost 0, with 10 bases in between. The CDR3 runs to 16 residues. Germline lookup yields CDR1 SGHTA and CDR2 FQGNSA.

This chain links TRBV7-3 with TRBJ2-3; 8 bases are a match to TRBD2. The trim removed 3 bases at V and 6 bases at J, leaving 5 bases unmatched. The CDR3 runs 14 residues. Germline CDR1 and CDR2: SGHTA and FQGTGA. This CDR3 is CASSLGLVADTQYF. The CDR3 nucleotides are TGTGCCAGCAGCTTGGGACTAGTCGCCGATACGCAGTATTTT.

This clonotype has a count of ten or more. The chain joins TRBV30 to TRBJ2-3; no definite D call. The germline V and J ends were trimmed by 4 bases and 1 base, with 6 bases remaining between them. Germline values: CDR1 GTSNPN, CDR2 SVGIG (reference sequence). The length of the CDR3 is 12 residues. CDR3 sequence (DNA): TGTGCCTGGAATCTCGGCACAGATACGCAGTATTTT. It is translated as CAWNLGTDTQYF.

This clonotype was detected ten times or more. CDR3 bases: TGTGCCAGCAGCGGAAGACAGGGCCCCTACGAGCAGTACTTC. It encodes CASSGRQGPYEQYF. The chain uses TRBV9 and TRBJ2-7, with 7 bases lining up with TRBD1. The V and J ends lost 3 bases and 2 bases, in that order; junction bases with no gene match: 5. There are 14 residues in the CDR3. Germline CDR1 reads SGDLS; CDR2 reads YYNGEE.

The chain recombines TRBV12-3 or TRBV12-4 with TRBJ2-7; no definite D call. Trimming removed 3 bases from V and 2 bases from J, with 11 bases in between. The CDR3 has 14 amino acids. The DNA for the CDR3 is TGTGCCAGCAGTTTTCGTGGCAGACCCTACGAGCAGTACTTC. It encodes CASSFRGRPYEQYF.

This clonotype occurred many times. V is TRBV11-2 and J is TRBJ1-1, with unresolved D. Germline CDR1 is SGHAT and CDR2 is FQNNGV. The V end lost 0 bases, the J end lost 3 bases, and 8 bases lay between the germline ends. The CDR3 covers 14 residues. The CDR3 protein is CASSLDAGYTEAFF. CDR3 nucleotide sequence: TGTGCCAGCAGCTTAGATGCAGGATACACTGAAGCTTTCTTT.

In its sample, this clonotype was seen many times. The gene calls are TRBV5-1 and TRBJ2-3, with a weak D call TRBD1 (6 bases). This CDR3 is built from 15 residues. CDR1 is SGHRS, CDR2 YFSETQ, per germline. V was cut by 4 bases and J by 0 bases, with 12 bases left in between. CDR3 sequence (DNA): TGCGCCAGCAGCATCACAGGGATTAGCACAGATACGCAGTATTTT. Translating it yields CASSITGISTDTQYF.

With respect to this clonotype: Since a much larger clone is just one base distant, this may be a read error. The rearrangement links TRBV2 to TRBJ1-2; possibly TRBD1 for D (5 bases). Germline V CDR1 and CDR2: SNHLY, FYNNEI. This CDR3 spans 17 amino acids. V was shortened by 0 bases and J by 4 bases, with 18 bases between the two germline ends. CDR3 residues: CASSEALGGGVSYGYTF. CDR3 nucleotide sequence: TGTGCCAGCAGTGAAGCGCTTGGGGGAGGGGTTAGCTATGGCTACACCTTC. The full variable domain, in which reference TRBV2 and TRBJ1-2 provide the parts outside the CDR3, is EPEVTQTPSHQVTQMGQEVILRCVPISNHLYFYWYRQILGQKVEFLVSFYNNEISEKSEIFDDQFSVERPDGSNFTLKIRSTKLEDSAMYFCASSEALGGGVSYGYTFGSGTRLTVV.

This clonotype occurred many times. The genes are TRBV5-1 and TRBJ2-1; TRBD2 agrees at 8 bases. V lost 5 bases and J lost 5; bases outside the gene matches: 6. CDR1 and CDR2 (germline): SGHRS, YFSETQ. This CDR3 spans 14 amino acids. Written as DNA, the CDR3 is TGCGCCAGCAGTCGGGAGGGCCGGGACAATGAGCAGTTCTTC. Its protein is CASSREGRDNEQFF.